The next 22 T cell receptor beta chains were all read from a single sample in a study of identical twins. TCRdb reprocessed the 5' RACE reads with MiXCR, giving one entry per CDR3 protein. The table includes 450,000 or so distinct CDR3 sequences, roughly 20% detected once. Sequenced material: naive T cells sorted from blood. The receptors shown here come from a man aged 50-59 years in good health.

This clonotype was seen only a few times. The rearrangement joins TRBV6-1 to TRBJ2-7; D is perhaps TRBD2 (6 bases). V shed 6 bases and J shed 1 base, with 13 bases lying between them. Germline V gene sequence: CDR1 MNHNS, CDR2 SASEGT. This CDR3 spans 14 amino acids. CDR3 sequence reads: CASRSARESYEQYF. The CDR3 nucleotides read TGTGCCAGCAGATCCGCCCGGGAGTCCTACGAGCAGTACTTC.

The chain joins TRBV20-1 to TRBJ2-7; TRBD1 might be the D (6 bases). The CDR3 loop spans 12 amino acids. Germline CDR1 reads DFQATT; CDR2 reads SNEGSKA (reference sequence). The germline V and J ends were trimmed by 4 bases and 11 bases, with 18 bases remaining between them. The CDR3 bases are TGCAGTGCTAAGATGAGCGAGGGGGTGGAGTACTTC. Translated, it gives CSAKMSEGVEYF.

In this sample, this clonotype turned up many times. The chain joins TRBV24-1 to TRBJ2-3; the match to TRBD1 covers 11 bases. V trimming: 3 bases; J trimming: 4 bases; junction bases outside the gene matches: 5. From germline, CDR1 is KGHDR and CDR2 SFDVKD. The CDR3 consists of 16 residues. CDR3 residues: CATSDPGQGVADTQYF. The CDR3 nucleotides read TGTGCCACCAGTGATCCGGGACAGGGGGTTGCAGATACGCAGTATTTT.

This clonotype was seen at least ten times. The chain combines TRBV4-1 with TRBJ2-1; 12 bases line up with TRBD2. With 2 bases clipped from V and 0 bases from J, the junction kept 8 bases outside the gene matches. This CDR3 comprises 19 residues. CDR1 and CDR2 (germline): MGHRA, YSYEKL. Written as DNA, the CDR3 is TGCGCCAGCAGCCAACTTGGACTAGCGGGGCCAAGCTCCTACAATGAGCAGTTCTTC. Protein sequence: CASSQLGLAGPSSYNEQFF.

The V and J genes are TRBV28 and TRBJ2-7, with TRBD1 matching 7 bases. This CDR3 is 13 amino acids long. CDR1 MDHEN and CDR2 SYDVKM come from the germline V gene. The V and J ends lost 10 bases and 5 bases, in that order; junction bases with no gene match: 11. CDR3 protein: CATSPTGVNEQYF. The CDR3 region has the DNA TGTGCCACCAGCCCAACAGGGGTCAACGAGCAGTACTTC.

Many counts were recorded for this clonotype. CDR3 in DNA: TGTGCCAGCACGACCCGTGGACGGGAGGCTGGGGCCAACGTCCTGACTTTC. This gives the protein CASTTRGREAGANVLTF. The V and J genes are TRBV2 and TRBJ2-6, with 7 bases identical to TRBD2. CDR3 length: 17 amino acids. Germline CDR1 reads SNHLY; CDR2 reads FYNNEI. The V gene end was trimmed by 7 bases and the J gene end by 2 bases; junction bases not matched to a gene: 11.

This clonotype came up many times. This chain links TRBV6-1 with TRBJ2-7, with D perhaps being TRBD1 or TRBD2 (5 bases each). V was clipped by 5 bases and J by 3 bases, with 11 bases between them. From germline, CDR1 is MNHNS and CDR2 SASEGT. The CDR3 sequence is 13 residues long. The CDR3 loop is CASSPMRGYEQYF. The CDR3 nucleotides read TGTGCCAGCAGTCCGATGAGGGGCTACGAGCAGTACTTC.

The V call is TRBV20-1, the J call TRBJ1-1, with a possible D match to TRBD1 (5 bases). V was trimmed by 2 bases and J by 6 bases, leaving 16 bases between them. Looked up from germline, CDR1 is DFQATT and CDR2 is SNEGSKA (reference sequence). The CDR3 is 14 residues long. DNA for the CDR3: TGCAGTGCTAGATCCCCGGGAGGGGCGCCTGAAGCTTTCTTT. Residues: CSARSPGGAPEAFF.

The CDR3 bases are TGTGCCACCAGTGATTTACCGGGACTAGCGGTCAACAATGAGCAGTTCTTC. Amino acid sequence: CATSDLPGLAVNNEQFF. The chain has TRBV24-1 and TRBJ2-1; 11 bases align to TRBD2. Germline lookup yields CDR1 KGHDR and CDR2 SFDVKD. J was trimmed by 5 bases and V by 1 base; bases with no gene match: 6. CDR3 length equals 17 residues.

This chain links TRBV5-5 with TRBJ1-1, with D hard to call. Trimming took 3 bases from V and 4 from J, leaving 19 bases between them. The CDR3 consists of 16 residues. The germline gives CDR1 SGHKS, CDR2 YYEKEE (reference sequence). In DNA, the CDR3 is TGTGCCAGCAGCTGGAGGTTAGGGCCTTCCGGCACTGAAGCTTTCTTT. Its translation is CASSWRLGPSGTEAFF.

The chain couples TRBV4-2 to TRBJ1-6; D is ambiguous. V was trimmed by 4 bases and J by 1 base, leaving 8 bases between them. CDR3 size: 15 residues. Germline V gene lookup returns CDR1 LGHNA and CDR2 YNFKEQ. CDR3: CASSPIDSYNSPLHF. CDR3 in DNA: TGTGCCAGCAGCCCAATCGATTCCTATAATTCACCCCTCCACTTT.

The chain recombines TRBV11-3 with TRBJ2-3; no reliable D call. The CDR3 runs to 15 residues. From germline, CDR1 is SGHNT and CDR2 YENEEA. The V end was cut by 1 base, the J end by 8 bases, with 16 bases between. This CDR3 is CASSLVRDHRSTQYF. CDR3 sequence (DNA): TGTGCCAGCAGCTTAGTTAGGGATCACAGATCTACGCAGTATTTT.

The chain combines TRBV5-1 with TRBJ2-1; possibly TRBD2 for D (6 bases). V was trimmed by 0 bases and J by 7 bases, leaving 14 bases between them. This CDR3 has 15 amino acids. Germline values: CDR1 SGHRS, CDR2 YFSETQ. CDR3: CASSLGAREGNEQFF. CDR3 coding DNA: TGCGCCAGCAGCTTGGGGGCGCGGGAAGGGAATGAGCAGTTCTTC. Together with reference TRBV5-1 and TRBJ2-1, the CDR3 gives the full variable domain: KAGVTQTPRYLIKTRGQQVTLSCSPISGHRSVSWYQQTPGQGLQFLFEYFSETQRNKGNFPGRFSGRQFSNSRSEMNVSTLELGDSALYLCASSLGAREGNEQFFGPGTRLTVL.

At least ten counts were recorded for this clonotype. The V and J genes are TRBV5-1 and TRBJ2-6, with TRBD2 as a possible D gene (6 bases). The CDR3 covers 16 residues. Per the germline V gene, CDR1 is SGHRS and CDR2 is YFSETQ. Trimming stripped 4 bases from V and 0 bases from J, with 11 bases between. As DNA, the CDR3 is TGCGCCAGCAGCCGCGGGGATCACTCTGGGGCCAACGTCCTGACTTTC. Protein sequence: CASSRGDHSGANVLTF. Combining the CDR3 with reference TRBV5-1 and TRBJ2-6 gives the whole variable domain KAGVTQTPRYLIKTRGQQVTLSCSPISGHRSVSWYQQTPGQGLQFLFEYFSETQRNKGNFPGRFSGRQFSNSRSEMNVSTLELGDSALYLCASSRGDHSGANVLTFGAGSRLTVL.

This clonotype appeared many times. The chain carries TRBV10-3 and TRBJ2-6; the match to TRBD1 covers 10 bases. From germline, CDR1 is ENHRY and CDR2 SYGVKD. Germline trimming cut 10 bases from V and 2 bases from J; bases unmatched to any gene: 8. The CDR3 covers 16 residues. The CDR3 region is CATAGQGTPGANVLTF. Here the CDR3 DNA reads TGTGCCACCGCGGGACAGGGGACTCCTGGGGCCAACGTCCTGACTTTC.

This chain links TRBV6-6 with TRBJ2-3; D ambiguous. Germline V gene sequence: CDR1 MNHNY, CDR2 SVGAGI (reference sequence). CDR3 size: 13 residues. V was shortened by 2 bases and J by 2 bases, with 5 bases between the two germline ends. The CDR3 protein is CASSYQYTDTQYF. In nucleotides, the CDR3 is TGTGCCAGCAGTTACCAATACACAGATACGCAGTATTTT.

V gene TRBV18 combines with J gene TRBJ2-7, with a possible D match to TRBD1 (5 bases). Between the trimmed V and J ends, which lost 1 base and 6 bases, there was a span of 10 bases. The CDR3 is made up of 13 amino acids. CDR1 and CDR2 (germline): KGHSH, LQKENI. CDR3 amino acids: CASSPRRDREQYF. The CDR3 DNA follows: TGTGCCAGCTCACCACGCAGGGATCGCGAGCAGTACTTC.

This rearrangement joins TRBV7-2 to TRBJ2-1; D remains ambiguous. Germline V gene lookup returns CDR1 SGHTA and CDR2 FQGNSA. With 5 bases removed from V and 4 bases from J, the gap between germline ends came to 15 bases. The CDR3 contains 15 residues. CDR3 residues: CASSLTFTLYNEQFF. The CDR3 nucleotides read TGTGCCAGCAGCCTGACATTCACTCTGTACAATGAGCAGTTCTTC.

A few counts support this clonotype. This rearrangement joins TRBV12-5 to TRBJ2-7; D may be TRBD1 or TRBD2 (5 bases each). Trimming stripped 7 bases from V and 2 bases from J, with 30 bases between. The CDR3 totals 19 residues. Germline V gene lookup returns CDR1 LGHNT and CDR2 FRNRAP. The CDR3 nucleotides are TGTGCTAGTGCGGATGGGGCCTCAGAACGCGGACTCACTACCTACGAGCAGTACTTC. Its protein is CASADGASERGLTTYEQYF.

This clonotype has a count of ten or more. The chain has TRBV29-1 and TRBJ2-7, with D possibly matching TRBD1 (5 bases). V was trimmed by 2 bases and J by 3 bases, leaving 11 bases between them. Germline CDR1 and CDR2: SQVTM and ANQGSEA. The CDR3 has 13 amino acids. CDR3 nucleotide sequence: TGCAGCGTTGAAACAGGTACTGGCTACGAGCAGTACTTC. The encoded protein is CSVETGTGYEQYF.

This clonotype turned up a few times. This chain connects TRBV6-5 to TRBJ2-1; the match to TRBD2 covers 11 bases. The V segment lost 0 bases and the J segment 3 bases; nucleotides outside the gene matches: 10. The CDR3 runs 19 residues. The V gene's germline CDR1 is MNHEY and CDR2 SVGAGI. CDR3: CASSYSGSGRALSYNEQFF. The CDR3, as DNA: TGTGCCAGCAGTTACTCGGGTAGCGGGAGGGCCCTCAGCTACAATGAGCAGTTCTTC.

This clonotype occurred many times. The CDR3 reads CASSQDLRLAGNNEQFF. The CDR3 DNA follows: TGCGCCAGCAGCCAAGATCTTCGCCTAGCGGGGAACAATGAGCAGTTCTTC. The rearrangement links TRBV4-1 to TRBJ2-1; TRBD2 agrees at 9 bases. CDR3 length: 17 residues. Germline CDR1 is MGHRA and CDR2 is YSYEKL. V lost 0 bases to trimming and J lost 5 bases; unmatched junction nucleotides: 8.